These 23 T cell receptor beta chains came from one sample sequenced in a study of cytomegalovirus exposure and HLA in healthy donors. The PCR was carried out with 60 Vbeta primers and 13 Jbeta primers. This table comes from immunoSEQ multiplex PCR, and its TCRdb copy is limited to in-frame clones, with some not included. Altogether 90,000 to 100,000 clones are present, around four fifths being singletons, with the ten largest covering 4.5% to 6%. Sequenced: PBMCs. The receptors derive from a woman aged 40 to 50 in good health and CMV-seronegative.

The chain combines TRBV4-2 with TRBJ2-1, with D maybe TRBD2 (6 bases). The CDR3 spans 16 residues. Between the trimmed V and J ends, which lost 4 bases and 0 bases, there was a span of 13 bases. Germline lookup yields CDR1 LGHNA and CDR2 YNFKEQ. In DNA, the CDR3 is TGTGCCAGCAGCCTTAATAGCGGCAGCTCCTACAATGAGCAGTTCTTC. Residues: CASSLNSGSSYNEQFF.

This chain uses TRBV10-1 with TRBJ1-1; 7 nucleotides agree with TRBD1. The CDR3 covers 14 residues. J gave up 5 bases and V 2 bases, and 5 bases lay outside the gene matches. Per the germline V gene, CDR1 is WNHNN and CDR2 is SYGVQD (reference sequence). DNA for the CDR3: TGCGCCAGCAGTGAGAACAGGGGAGGAACTGAAGCTTTCTTT. Translated: CASSENRGGTEAFF.

The CDR3, as DNA: TGTGCCAGCAGTTTATCGCTAGCAACTAATGAAAAACTGTTTTTT. Its protein product is CASSLSLATNEKLFF. The rearrangement joins TRBV27 to TRBJ1-4; D uncertain. CDR1 is MNHEY, CDR2 SMNVEV, per germline (reference sequence). The CDR3 totals 15 residues. Trimming cost V 0 bases and J 0 bases, with 5 bases left between them. Complete variable domain (other parts from reference TRBV27 and TRBJ1-4): EAQVTQNPRYLITVTGKKLTVTCSQNMNHEYMSWYRQDPGLGLRQIYYSMNVEVTDKGDVPEGYKVSRKEKRNFPLILESPSPNQTSLYFCASSLSLATNEKLFFGSGTQLSVL.

V gene TRBV19 combines with J gene TRBJ2-1; a weak D match, TRBD2 (5 bases). V dropped 1 base and J dropped 7 bases, with 11 bases sitting between them. The CDR3 is 14 residues long. The germline V gene has CDR1 LNHDA and CDR2 SQIVND (reference sequence). In nucleotides, the CDR3 is TGTGCCAGTAGTATAGGCGGACTCATAAATGAGCAGTTCTTC. Its protein is CASSIGGLINEQFF. Variable domain in full (rest from reference TRBV19 and TRBJ2-1): DGGITQSPKYLFRKEGQNVTLSCEQNLNHDAMYWYRQDPGQGLRLIYYSQIVNDFQKGDIAEGYSVSREKKESFPLTVTSAQKNPTAFYLCASSIGGLINEQFFGPGTRLTVL.

The rearrangement joins TRBV2 to TRBJ2-4, with 11 bases matching TRBD1. V dropped 7 bases and J dropped 7; count of bases not matched to a gene: 9. Germline CDR1 and CDR2: SNHLY and FYNNEI. This CDR3 contains 15 residues. For the CDR3, the DNA is TGTGCCAGCAACGGGGGGGACAGGGGGAGGAACATTCAGTACTTC. Its protein product is CASNGGDRGRNIQYF.

The chain is built from TRBV5-1 and TRBJ2-2; 11 nucleotides match TRBD1. This CDR3 spans 15 amino acids. Germline V gene data show CDR1 as SGHRS and CDR2 as YFSETQ. Trimming removed 2 bases from V and 5 bases from J; junction bases left unmatched: 2. The CDR3 nucleotides read TGCGCCAGCAGCTTTGGACAGGGGGCTACCGGGGAGCTGTTTTTT. Translation gives CASSFGQGATGELFF.

This clone has a single count. The chain couples TRBV6-6 to TRBJ1-6, with TRBD1 identical over 7 bases. Germline CDR1 is MNHNY and CDR2 is SVGAGI (reference sequence). The ends lost 0 bases at V and 6 bases at J; junction bases unmatched: 5. The CDR3 contains 16 residues. CDR3 in amino acids: CASSYSGGSSNSPLHF. In nucleotides, the CDR3 is TGTGCCAGCAGTTACTCAGGGGGCAGTTCTAATTCACCCCTCCACTTT.

A word on this clone: The CDR3 ends on some other residue instead of the conserved phenylalanine or tryptophan, so this is likely a read error. The chain has TRBV30 and TRBJ1-5; D call uncertain. Germline V CDR1 and CDR2: GTSNPN, SVGIG (reference sequence). This CDR3 is built from 13 residues. The V end was cut by 3 bases, the J end by 0 bases, with 6 bases between. In DNA form, the CDR3 reads TGTGCCTGGAGGTCAAATAGCAATCAGCCCCAGCATGTT. This encodes CAWRSNSNQPQHV.

This chain joins TRBV7-9 and TRBJ2-7, with TRBD1 matching 8 bases. From germline, CDR1 is SEHNR and CDR2 FQNEAQ (reference sequence). The CDR3 length is 13 residues. With V trimmed by 9 bases and J by 1 base, 5 bases remained unmatched. The CDR3 DNA sequence: TGTGCCAGTGAGGACAGGGCTTCCTACGAGCAGTACTTC. It translates to CASEDRASYEQYF.

The chain has TRBV2 and TRBJ2-2, with 9 positions matching TRBD1. Germline loops: CDR1 SNHLY, CDR2 FYNNEI. CDR3 length equals 15 residues. V was pared by 6 bases and J by 5 bases, with 7 bases of the junction left unmatched. The CDR3 sequence: CASSRTGGATGELFF. The DNA for the CDR3 is TGTGCCAGCAGCCGAACAGGGGGCGCGACCGGGGAGCTGTTTTTT.

The CDR3 protein is CASSLELVGSYEQYF. The CDR3 bases are TGTGCCAGCAGCTTAGAACTAGTAGGCTCCTACGAGCAGTACTTC. The chain couples TRBV7-2 to TRBJ2-7; tentative D call: TRBD2 (5 bases). Trimming took off 1 base at V and 0 bases at J, with 10 bases between the two ends. There are 15 residues in the CDR3. Looked up from germline, CDR1 is SGHTA and CDR2 is FQGNSA.

A note on this clone: Likely a read error: the CDR3 ends without its conserved phenylalanine or tryptophan. The DNA is left out, because the CDR3 cannot be placed on it with certainty; the CDR3 is given as TCRdb lists it. The J gene is TRBJ1-2, the V gene TRBV4-2; the DNA was not used to check the table's D call, TRBD1. Germline V CDR1 and CDR2: LGHNA, YNFKEQ. The CDR3 adds up to 12 amino acids, both ends counted. CDR3 amino acids: CASSLRTPPNTY.

The rearrangement uses TRBV5-6 and TRBJ2-3, with 9 bases aligning to TRBD1. The CDR3 extends over 17 amino acids. V trimming: 4 bases; J trimming: 0 bases; junction bases outside the gene matches: 9. Germline V lookup: CDR1 SGHDT, CDR2 YYEEEE. The CDR3 protein is CASSAGTGPRSTDTQYF. CDR3 nucleotide sequence: TGTGCCAGCAGCGCAGGGACAGGGCCTAGAAGCACAGATACGCAGTATTTT.

The rearrangement uses TRBV7-9 and TRBJ1-2; weak D call: TRBD1 (5 bases). The CDR3 runs to 14 residues. The V end was cut by 3 bases, the J end by 4 bases, with 12 bases between. Germline V gene data show CDR1 as SEHNR and CDR2 as FQNEAQ (reference sequence). The CDR3 reads CASSFGGDAYGYTF. The CDR3 nucleotides read TGTGCCAGCAGCTTCGGGGGGGACGCCTATGGCTACACCTTC.

The genes are TRBV5-1 and TRBJ2-1, with 9 bases aligning to TRBD1. Germline values: CDR1 SGHRS, CDR2 YFSETQ. CDR3 size: 14 residues. V was clipped by 7 bases and J by 9 bases; unmatched bases: 11. CDR3 loop: CASLTGTGRSEQFF. CDR3 bases: TGCGCCAGCCTAACCGGGACAGGGAGGAGTGAGCAGTTCTTC.

The J gene is TRBJ2-2, the V gene TRBV5-1; TRBD2 might be the D (5 bases). Germline CDR1 SGHRS, CDR2 YFSETQ. V was pared by 6 bases and J by 2 bases, with 11 bases between. The CDR3 extends over 14 amino acids. Here the CDR3 DNA reads TGCGCCAGCAACAATGAGGGAAACACCGGGGAGCTGTTTTTT. It encodes CASNNEGNTGELFF. Complete variable domain (other parts from reference TRBV5-1 and TRBJ2-2): KAGVTQTPRYLIKTRGQQVTLSCSPISGHRSVSWYQQTPGQGLQFLFEYFSETQRNKGNFPGRFSGRQFSNSRSEMNVSTLELGDSALYLCASNNEGNTGELFFGEGSRLTVL.

Concerning this clone itself: The sample contains more than one DNA sequence encoding this CDR3. CDR3 sequence (DNA): TGTGCCAGCAGCCACCGGGAGGACGAGCAGTACTTC. Translating it yields CASSHREDEQYF. V is TRBV7-6 and J is TRBJ2-7; TRBD2 matches at 7 bases. The germline CDR1 and CDR2 sequences are SGHVS and FNYEAQ. Losses at the gene ends were 5 bases for V and 5 bases for J; bases not matched to a gene: 3. The CDR3 covers 12 residues.

This chain uses TRBV5-1 with TRBJ2-5; TRBD2 is a possible D gene (7 bases). The DNA end is more similar to TRBJ2-7, so the J call may be wrong. Germline V gene lookup returns CDR1 SGHRS and CDR2 YFSETQ. The CDR3 runs to 13 residues. The CDR3 region has the DNA TGCGCCAGCAGCGAGACAAGGGGGGGCGAGCAGTACTTC. Protein: CASSETRGGEQYF.

The rearrangement joins TRBV11-2 to TRBJ1-1; 7 positions agree with TRBD1. CDR1 SGHAT and CDR2 FQNNGV come from the germline V gene. This CDR3 is 15 amino acids long. The ends lost 5 bases at V and 1 base at J; junction bases unmatched: 7. The CDR3 region has the DNA TGTGCCAGCAGCCCCCGACAGGGAAGGAACACTGAAGCTTTCTTT. This sequence encodes CASSPRQGRNTEAFF. The complete variable domain, with remaining parts taken from reference TRBV11-2 and TRBJ1-1, reads EAGVAQSPRYKIIEKRQSVAFWCNPISGHATLYWYQQILGQGPKLLIQFQNNGVVDDSQLPKDRFSAERLKGVDSTLKIQPAKLEDSAVYLCASSPRQGRNTEAFFGQGTRLTVV.

The V and J genes are TRBV6-1 and TRBJ1-5, with 7 bases lining up with TRBD1. The CDR3 is 14 amino acids. J was trimmed by 0 bases and V by 6 bases; bases with no gene match: 2. CDR1 and CDR2 from the germline V gene are MNHNS and SASEGT. CDR3 sequence reads: CASSPGGSNQPQHF. CDR3 nucleotides: TGTGCCAGCAGCCCAGGGGGTAGCAATCAGCCCCAGCATTTT.

This chain links TRBV29-1 with TRBJ2-7, with unresolved D. The length of the CDR3 is 13 residues. V lost 7 bases and J 1 base, leaving 14 bases between the germline ends. Germline CDR1 and CDR2: SQVTM and ANQGSEA. The CDR3 protein is CSAKDILSYEQYF. The CDR3 nucleotides are TGCAGCGCTAAGGATATACTATCCTACGAGCAGTACTTC.

The gene calls are TRBV18 and TRBJ1-1; a weak D match, TRBD1 (6 bases). The V end was cut by 3 bases, the J end by 4 bases, with 9 bases between. Germline V gene lookup returns CDR1 KGHSH and CDR2 LQKENI. The CDR3 spans 13 residues. CDR3 amino acids: CASSPIGGTEAFF. CDR3 sequence (DNA): TGTGCCAGCTCACCTATAGGGGGCACTGAAGCTTTCTTT. Based on the CDR3 plus reference TRBV18 and TRBJ1-1, the full variable domain is NAGVMQNPRHLVRRRGQEARLRCSPMKGHSHVYWYRQLPEEGLKFMVYLQKENIIDESGMPKERFSAEFPKEGPSILRIQQVVRGDSAAYFCASSPIGGTEAFFGQGTRLTVV.

This clone was seen a single time. The V call is TRBV2, the J call TRBJ2-2; D is undetermined. CDR1 is SNHLY and CDR2 is FYNNEI in the germline V gene. The CDR3 is 15 residues long. The germline V and J ends were trimmed by 2 bases and 7 bases, with 14 bases remaining between them. Here the CDR3 reads CASSERSTSHGELFF. In DNA form, the CDR3 reads TGTGCCAGCAGTGAAAGGAGCACATCGCACGGGGAGCTGTTTTTT. Full variable domain (missing parts from reference TRBV2 and TRBJ2-2): EPEVTQTPSHQVTQMGQEVILRCVPISNHLYFYWYRQILGQKVEFLVSFYNNEISEKSEIFDDQFSVERPDGSNFTLKIRSTKLEDSAMYFCASSERSTSHGELFFGEGSRLTVL.